Below, 8 T cell receptor beta chains from the same sample are listed, as sequenced in a study of CD8 T cells in ankylosing spondylitis. Via MiXCR, TCRdb re-called the 5' RACE reads, giving one row per CDR3 protein. The table records about 240,000 distinct CDR3 sequences, around 7.8% of them present only once. What was sequenced was blood, either unsorted or a sorted T cell fraction (not recorded which). All receptors derive from a male donor with ankylosing spondylitis or in good health (not recorded which).

This clonotype was detected many times. The V and J genes are TRBV7-3 and TRBJ2-1, with a weak D call TRBD2 (6 bases). The V gene lost 0 bases and the J gene lost 4 bases, with 13 bases spanning the gap. This CDR3 has 16 amino acids. Germline lookup yields CDR1 SGHTA and CDR2 FQGTGA. The CDR3 spells CASSLTPGLIYNEQFF. Here the CDR3 DNA reads TGTGCCAGCAGCTTAACACCGGGACTGATATACAATGAGCAGTTCTTC.

This clonotype was counted many times. This sequence joins TRBV5-1 and TRBJ1-2, with D unresolved. The CDR3 extends over 15 amino acids. The germline V and J ends were trimmed by 4 bases and 4 bases, with 17 bases remaining between them. Germline V gene lookup returns CDR1 SGHRS and CDR2 YFSETQ. This chain's CDR3 is CASSPGREPFYGYTF. Here the CDR3 DNA reads TGCGCCAGCAGCCCCGGACGGGAACCCTTCTATGGCTACACCTTC.

This clonotype was found many times. The chain joins TRBV5-1 to TRBJ2-1; possibly TRBD2 for D (5 bases). The CDR3 extends over 14 amino acids. Germline V CDR1 and CDR2: SGHRS, YFSETQ. Trimming shortened V by 4 bases and J by 0 bases, and 8 bases separated the two germline ends. CDR3 coding DNA: TGCGCCAGCAGCAGGGAGCACTCCTACAATGAGCAGTTCTTC. This sequence encodes CASSREHSYNEQFF.

This clonotype was counted at least ten times. The CDR3 loop is CASSGIGTSGRVNEQYF. Written as DNA, the CDR3 is TGCGCCAGCAGTGGGATAGGGACTAGCGGGAGAGTGAACGAGCAGTACTTC. The gene calls are TRBV10-2 and TRBJ2-7; 14 positions match TRBD2. Germline V lookup: CDR1 WSHSY, CDR2 SAAADI. This CDR3 has 17 residues. V gave up 4 bases and J gave up 5 bases; unmatched junction bases: 10.

This clonotype has ten or more counts. This CDR3 is CASSSLAGGPGTGELFF. CDR3 bases: TGTGCCAGCAGTTCATTAGCGGGAGGGCCCGGCACCGGGGAGCTGTTTTTT. The chain combines TRBV12-3 or TRBV12-4 with TRBJ2-2, with 11 bases lining up with TRBD2. The CDR3 is 17 residues long. Trimming cost V 4 bases and J 4 bases; bases outside gene matches: 8.

This clonotype was detected ten times or more. The chain uses TRBV12-3 or TRBV12-4 and TRBJ2-3, with 8 bases lining up with TRBD2. Trimming took 3 bases from V and 0 from J; bases not matched to a gene: 14. The CDR3 runs to 19 residues. The CDR3 loop reads CASSLGLGVAGTSTDTQYF. As DNA, the CDR3 is TGTGCCAGCAGTTTGGGGTTGGGGGTAGCGGGAACTAGCACAGATACGCAGTATTTT.

This clonotype has ten or more counts. The gene calls are TRBV5-1 and TRBJ2-1, with TRBD2 identical over 8 bases. The CDR3 contains 16 residues. J was trimmed by 2 bases and V by 6 bases; bases with no gene match: 10. Germline-derived CDR1 and CDR2 are SGHRS and YFSETQ. The CDR3 DNA sequence: TGCGCCAGCACCACCGGGACTAGTATGCCCTACAATGAGCAGTTCTTC. Translation: CASTTGTSMPYNEQFF.

Ten or more counts support this clonotype. This chain links TRBV7-9 with TRBJ2-2, with a possible D match to TRBD1 (6 bases). The germline V gene has CDR1 SEHNR and CDR2 FQNEAQ (reference sequence). Deletions cut 8 bases from V and 5 bases from J, with 12 bases between. This CDR3 spans 13 amino acids. Written as DNA, the CDR3 is TGTGCCAGCCAGGGGACCATAACCGGGGAGCTGTTTTTT. This translates into CASQGTITGELFF.